This T cell receptor beta chain was retrieved from a study of cytomegalovirus exposure and HLA in healthy donors. At the level of the study: Drawn from HLA-typed donors, around 85 million unique TCRs were held in an early data release. Within the Caucasian-associated ancestry cluster were around 81% of the roughly 400 genotyped donors.

Trimming removed 1 base from V and 6 bases from J; junction bases left unmatched: 2. The CDR3 spans 14 residues. Germline V lookup: CDR1 KGHSH, CDR2 LQKENI. Use of 60 Vbeta and 13 Jbeta primers characterized the PCR. Data came from immunoSEQ multiplex PCR; TCRdb stores just in-frame clones and leaves some out. This sample has some 120,000 clones, with 65% to 80% found just once. V usage is TRBV18 and J usage is TRBJ2-1, with 8 bases lining up with TRBD1. Sequenced: PBMCs. The TCR was taken from a woman in her sixties or seventies in good health and CMV-seropositive. The CDR3 here is CASSPLDRGNEQFF. The CDR3 DNA reads as TGTGCCAGCTCACCACTCGACAGGGGCAATGAGCAGTTCTTC.